Below, one TCR beta chain is given with its context. Its antigen is as yet unknown. This specimen belongs to a study of a mutant IDH1 vaccine in newly diagnosed glioma. General study results and limits: In 80% to 95% of patients, immune responses induced by the vaccine occurred. It seemed that pseudoprogression was not linked to changes in the top peripheral T cell clonotypes.

Time point noted: week 47, end of study. Topical imiquimod was applied with each vaccine dose, which held 300 ug of mutant IDH1 20-mer peptide. In weeks 1, 3, 5, 7, 11, 15, 19 and 23, patients were vaccinated. Assay used: immunoSEQ multiplex PCR; TCRdb lists only in-frame clones, some missing. The sample shows about 60,000 clones, 75% to 90% of them seen only once. The V gene's germline CDR1 is SNHLY and CDR2 FYNNEI. Trimming cost V 4 bases and J 6 bases, with 13 bases left between them. The CDR3 contains 13 residues. The clonotype originates from a woman in her forties or fifties with glioma. The sequencing used PBMCs, collected from a glioma patient whose treatment included an IDH1 peptide vaccine. The genes are TRBV2 and TRBJ2-7, with D perhaps assigned TRBD1 or TRBD2 (6 bases each). The CDR3 DNA reads as TGTGCCAGCAGTGCGGGCAGGGGAGGCGAGCAGTACTTC. This sequence encodes CASSAGRGGEQYF.